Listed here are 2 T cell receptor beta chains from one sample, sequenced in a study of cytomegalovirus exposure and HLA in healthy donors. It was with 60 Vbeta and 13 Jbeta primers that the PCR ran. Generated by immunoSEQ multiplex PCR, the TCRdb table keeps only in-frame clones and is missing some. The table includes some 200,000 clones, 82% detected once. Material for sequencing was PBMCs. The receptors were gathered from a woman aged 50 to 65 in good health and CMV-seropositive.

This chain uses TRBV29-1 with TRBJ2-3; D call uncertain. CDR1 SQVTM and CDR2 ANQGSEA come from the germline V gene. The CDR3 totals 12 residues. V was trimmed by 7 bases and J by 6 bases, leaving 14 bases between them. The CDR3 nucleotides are TGCAGCGCACTGACATTATGGGATACGCAGTATTTT. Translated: CSALTLWDTQYF.

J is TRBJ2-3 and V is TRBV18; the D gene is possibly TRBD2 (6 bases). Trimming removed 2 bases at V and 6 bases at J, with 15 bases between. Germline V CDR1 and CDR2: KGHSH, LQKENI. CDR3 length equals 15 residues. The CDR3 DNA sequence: TGTGCCAGCTCACCAACCGCGGGAATTGGGGATACGCAGTATTTT. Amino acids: CASSPTAGIGDTQYF. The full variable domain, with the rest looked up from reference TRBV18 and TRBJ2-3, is NAGVMQNPRHLVRRRGQEARLRCSPMKGHSHVYWYRQLPEEGLKFMVYLQKENIIDESGMPKERFSAEFPKEGPSILRIQQVVRGDSAAYFCASSPTAGIGDTQYFGPGTRLTVL.